This is a list of T cell receptor beta chains from one sample in a study of T cells in Graves' hyperthyroidism and ophthalmopathy. Via MiXCR, TCRdb re-called the multiplex PCR reads, giving one row per CDR3 protein. The sample carries around 530,000 distinct CDR3 sequences, roughly 17% recorded once. Material for sequencing was blood. The source is a woman younger than 30 with Graves' ophthalmopathy. Each CDR3 is given with its conserved first and last residue. D genes are given only for firm matches. Clone size is not always given. Where it is, it says once, few, many or a class for expanded clones.

TRBJ1-2 | TRBD1 | TRBV5-1 | many | TGCGCCAGCAGCCCCCCTACCGGGACAGCTAACTATGGCTACACCTTC | CASSPPTGTANYGYTF
TRBJ2-5 | - | TRBV7-9 | many | TGTGCCAGCAGCCTCGAAGCGGGAGAGACCCAGTACTTC | CASSLEAGETQYF
TRBJ2-1 | TRBD2 | TRBV5-1 | many | TGCGCCAGCAGCTTGGAGGGCCCGACTAGCGGGAGCTACAATGAGCAGTTCTTC | CASSLEGPTSGSYNEQFF
TRBJ2-5 | - | TRBV6-5 | many | TGTGCCAGCAGTTACTTCGAGGGTGCGGAGACCCAGTACTTC | CASSYFEGAETQYF
TRBJ1-1 | - | TRBV5-6 | many | TGTGCCAGCAGCTTGCGGGACATCATGGCTGAAGCTTTCTTT | CASSLRDIMAEAFF
TRBJ2-1 | - | TRBV7-3 | - | TGTGCCAGCAGCTTAATGGTCTACAGTGAGCAGTTCTTC | CASSLMVYSEQFF
TRBJ2-7 | TRBD1 | TRBV20-1 | many | TGCAGTGCTGAGGAAACAGGGGACGAGCAGTACTTC | CSAEETGDEQYF
TRBJ2-1 | - | TRBV28 | many | TGTGCCAGCAGCCCCGGGACATTCTACAATGAGCAGTTCTTC | CASSPGTFYNEQFF
TRBJ2-7 | TRBD2 | TRBV7-2 | many | TGTGCCAGCAGCTTAGTCGAGACTAGCGGCTCCTACGAGCAGTACTTC | CASSLVETSGSYEQYF
TRBJ1-4 | - | TRBV30 | many | TGTGCCTGGAGTGTACGGGACGACAGTCGACTGTTTTTT | CAWSVRDDSRLFF
TRBJ1-1 | - | TRBV4-1 | - | TGCGCCAGCAGCCAAATGGGAGGGGGGAACACTGAAGCTTTCTTT | CASSQMGGGNTEAFF
TRBJ1-1 | - | TRBV29-1 | - | TGCAGCGCCGACAGATCGAACACTGAAGCTTTCTTT | CSADRSNTEAFF
TRBJ2-2 | - | TRBV7-3 | many | TGTGCCAGCAGCTTACTGGGTTCGACCGGGGAGCTGTTTTTT | CASSLLGSTGELFF
TRBJ2-5 | TRBD1 | TRBV11-2 | many | TGTGCCAGCAGCCAAGTGCAGGGGGCAGGGGAGACCCAGTACTTC | CASSQVQGAGETQYF
TRBJ1-3 | - | TRBV4-1 | few | TGCGCCAGCAGCCAAGAGGCCGGGGGCGGTAGCACCATATATTTT | CASSQEAGGGSTIYF
TRBJ2-7 | - | TRBV12-3/TRBV12-4 | many | TGTGCCAGCAGTTTACCGTACCCCTACGAGCAGTACTTC | CASSLPYPYEQYF
TRBJ2-2 | TRBD2 | TRBV28 | many | TGTGCCAGCAGCCGACTAGCGGCTCAAACCGGGGAGCTGTTTTTT | CASSRLAAQTGELFF
TRBJ2-2 | - | TRBV20-1 | few | TGCAGTGCTAGAGGCTTAATGAACGCGAACACCGGGGAGCTGTTTTTT | CSARGLMNANTGELFF
TRBJ1-1 | TRBD1 | TRBV19 | - | TGTGCCAGTACCCAGGGGGAGATCACTGAAGCTTTCTTT | CASTQGEITEAFF
TRBJ2-5 | TRBD2 | TRBV5-1 | few | TGCGCCAGCAGCCCCGAGCGGGGCGGGGGGGGAGAGACCCAGTACTTC | CASSPERGGGGETQYF
TRBJ2-4 | TRBD2 | TRBV27 | - | TGTGCCAGCAGATCGGGGGGTACTGAAAACATTCAGTACTTC | CASRSGGTENIQYF
TRBJ2-2 | - | TRBV30 | few | TGTGCCTGCGGAGTTACCGGGGAGCTGTTTTTT | CACGVTGELFF
TRBJ2-1 | - | TRBV30 | once | TGTGCCTGGAGCCCCCGTCTTACAGGGAGCTCCTACAATGAGCAGTTCTTC | CAWSPRLTGSSYNEQFF
TRBJ2-1 | TRBD1 | TRBV9 | - | TGTGCCAGCAGCGCCGGGACAGGGCGCGACAATGAGCAGTTCTTC | CASSAGTGRDNEQFF
TRBJ2-5 | - | TRBV7-8 | - | TGTGCCAGCAGCCCCTACACTGCCCAAGAGACCCAGTACTTC | CASSPYTAQETQYF
TRBJ1-6 | - | TRBV7-2 | - | TGTGCCAGCAGCTTAGCGGCAGCCTATAATTCACCCCTCCACTTT | CASSLAAAYNSPLHF
TRBJ1-3 | - | TRBV7-2 | many | TGTGCCAGCAGCTTGCCTGTTACCTCTGGAAACACCATATATTTT | CASSLPVTSGNTIYF
TRBJ1-1 | - | TRBV4-1 | - | TGCGCCAGCAGCCACAGGGTCACTGAAGCTTTCTTT | CASSHRVTEAFF
TRBJ1-6 | - | TRBV4-1 | few | TGCGCCAGCAGCCAAGTAAGGGGAACCCTCCACTTT | CASSQVRGTLHF
TRBJ2-7 | - | TRBV27 | many | TGTGCCAGCAGTTTAAAATTTCAGGGGGGCTACGAGCAGTACTTC | CASSLKFQGGYEQYF
TRBJ1-6 | - | TRBV11-2 | - | TGTGCCAGCAGGAAACCGGGACGGGGGATTTCACCCCTCCACTTT | CASRKPGRGISPLHF
TRBJ1-5 | TRBD1 | TRBV10-1 | - | TGCGCCAGCGCCGGGACAGATAGCAATCAGCCCCAGCATTTT | CASAGTDSNQPQHF
TRBJ1-6 | - | TRBV10-3 | many | TGTGCCATCAGTGAGTCGCCAACACCGTCACCCCTCCACTTT | CAISESPTPSPLHF
TRBJ1-1 | - | TRBV11-2 | many | TGTGCCAGCAGCTTATGGGGGGTTGAAGCTTTCTTT | CASSLWGVEAFF
TRBJ2-1 | TRBD2 | TRBV25-1 | - | TGTGCCAGCAGTGAGGGCGGGAGGGTCGCCTACAATGAGCAGTTCTTC | CASSEGGRVAYNEQFF
TRBJ1-3 | - | TRBV5-8 | few | TGTGCCAGCAGCTTACGACGGGGCTCTGGAAACACCATATATTTT | CASSLRRGSGNTIYF
TRBJ2-7 | - | TRBV5-4 | - | TGTGCCAGCAACCTGGACGGTACCTACGAGCAGTACTTC | CASNLDGTYEQYF
TRBJ2-1 | TRBD2 | TRBV7-6 | many | TGTGCCAGCAGCTGGGGACTAGACCTCGATGAGCAGTTCTTC | CASSWGLDLDEQFF
TRBJ2-2 | - | TRBV20-1 | few | TGCAGTGCTAGGGACGCCTCGGGCACCGGGGAGCTGTTTTTT | CSARDASGTGELFF
TRBJ2-2 | - | TRBV7-3 | few | TGTGCCAGCAGTTCCCCCGGGGCGAACACCGGGGAGCTGTTTTTT | CASSSPGANTGELFF
TRBJ2-7 | - | TRBV13 | - | TGTGCCAGCAGCGTAGAACAGAGTAACGAGCAGTACTTC | CASSVEQSNEQYF
TRBJ1-2 | TRBD1 | TRBV12-3/TRBV12-4 | many | TGTGCCAGCAGTCCAGGGGACAGGACTAACTATGGCTACACCTTC | CASSPGDRTNYGYTF
TRBJ1-2 | - | TRBV11-2 | - | TGTGCCAGCAGTTTTCACCGTTCTATGAGCTACACCTTC | CASSFHRSMSYTF
TRBJ2-2 | - | TRBV28 | many | TGTGCCAGCAGCCCTGGCAGGGCGGGCACCGGGGAGCTGTTTTTT | CASSPGRAGTGELFF
TRBJ2-7 | TRBD2 | TRBV5-1 | few | TGCGCCAGCAGCTCCGCTAGCGGGGCGGGGGAGCAGTACTTC | CASSSASGAGEQYF
TRBJ1-1 | TRBD1 | TRBV6-5 | - | TGTGCCAGCAGTTACTCGGAGTTGAGGACAGGGGACACTGAAGCTTTCTTT | CASSYSELRTGDTEAFF
TRBJ1-2 | - | TRBV12-3/TRBV12-4 | - | TGTGCCAGCAGTCGAGATGGGGGGTCTGGCTACACCTTC | CASSRDGGSGYTF
TRBJ2-7 | - | TRBV18 | many | TGTGCCAGCTCAGCAGCCCGACAGCCACCCTACGAGCAGTACTTC | CASSAARQPPYEQYF
TRBJ2-2 | TRBD2 | TRBV4-2 | - | TGTGCCAGCAGCCTTGCGAGCGGGAGAGGTACCGGGGAGCTGTTTTTT | CASSLASGRGTGELFF
TRBJ2-7 | - | TRBV7-8 | - | TGTGCCAGCAGCTTAGCGGTGGCTTCCTACGAGCAGTACTTC | CASSLAVASYEQYF
TRBJ2-7 | TRBD2 | TRBV18 | many | TGTGCCAGCTCAGCAAGACTAGCGTACGAGCAGTACTTC | CASSARLAYEQYF
TRBJ1-2 | TRBD1 | TRBV19 | few | TGTGCCAGTAGTATGAGACAGGGGCTTATCAACTATGGCTACACCTTC | CASSMRQGLINYGYTF
TRBJ2-1 | - | TRBV20-1 | few | TGCAGTGCTAGAGATCGCATTAAGGCTAGCTCCTACAATGAGCAGTTCTTC | CSARDRIKASSYNEQFF